The clone carrying this TCR beta chain showed up just a few times. What it binds is unknown. Each CDR3 protein gets one entry after TCRdb re-called the 5' RACE reads with MiXCR. The sample lists over 700,000 distinct CDR3 sequences, 15% to 20% occurring once. CDR3 length: 11 residues. CDR1 is MDHEN and CDR2 is SYDVKM in the germline V gene. V lost 5 bases to trimming and J lost 8 bases, with 7 bases between them. These data are taken from a study of CD8 T cells in ankylosing spondylitis. General study results and limits: Clones linked with disease were CD8+ and fairly uncommon in the peripheral blood. The authors reported significant enrichment of disease-linked clones in matched ankylosing spondylitis synovial fluid. Among TCR beta sequences, a motif of under 10 highly homologous variants appeared characteristic of ankylosing spondylitis blood.

This sequence originates from a male donor with ankylosing spondylitis. The chain employs TRBV28 and TRBJ2-1; D call uncertain. Source material: blood, either unsorted or a sorted T cell fraction (not recorded which). The chain's CDR3 is CASSEWDEQFF. In nucleotides, the CDR3 is TGTGCCAGCAGTGAATGGGATGAGCAGTTCTTC.